These T cell receptor beta chains were read from a single sample in a study of CD8 T cells in Susac syndrome. TCRdb passed the immunoSEQ multiplex PCR reads through MiXCR, listing each CDR3 protein once. The sample holds around 100,000 distinct CDR3 sequences, 95% seen once. Sequenced material: CD8+ T cells from PBMCs. The receptor source for this set is a human donor with Susac syndrome. CDR3s leave out the opening cysteine and the closing phenylalanine or tryptophan.

ATIGGTGNNEQF	TRBV24-1	TRBJ2-1
ASSQDPAVGALDTQY	TRBV4-1	TRBJ2-3
ASRASASYEQY	TRBV7-9	TRBJ2-7
ASSQRTSYNEQF	TRBV4-1	TRBJ2-1
ASSLAGQINTEAF	TRBV5-1	TRBJ1-1
SRASGSGTQY	TRBV29-1	TRBJ2-3
SAWGQGDTGELF	TRBV20-1	TRBJ2-2
ASSSGTHGYT	TRBV5-1	TRBJ1-2
ASSVDTWERTGELF	TRBV9	TRBJ2-2
ASSDEAGAQY	TRBV6-4	TRBJ2-3
ASGSGGETQY	TRBV12-3/TRBV12-4	TRBJ2-5
ASSGSSYEQY	TRBV3-1	TRBJ2-7
ASSAGTSNEQF	TRBV6-4	TRBJ2-1
SVGGLASNEQF	TRBV29-1	TRBJ2-1
ASSLGHQNTEAF	TRBV5-1	TRBJ1-1
ASSFGRGDSPLH	TRBV13	TRBJ1-6
ASSPGQGVLNIQY	TRBV5-6	TRBJ2-4
ATSDLAGGPGGELF	TRBV24-1	TRBJ2-2
ASRAWMEAGNTIY	TRBV7-9	TRBJ1-3
ASVTGETQY	TRBV6-7	TRBJ2-5
ASRADSTGNTEAF	TRBV2	TRBJ1-1
ASSEAGGSQY	TRBV10-2	TRBJ2-3
ASSDRFDYNEQF	TRBV12-3/TRBV12-4	TRBJ2-1
ATPSRGRSLGEQY	TRBV24-1	TRBJ2-7
ASSAYLTSYEQY	TRBV9	TRBJ2-7
SVRTGNTEAF	TRBV29-1	TRBJ1-1
ASSWAGGEADTQY	TRBV19	TRBJ2-3